This record covers a single TCR beta chain. Its specificity is unknown. This entry is derived from a study of Graves' ophthalmopathy and Graves' hyperthyroidism. RNA transcripts were the template, and TCR beta CDR3 regions were amplified from them. First-round RT-PCR used HTBI primers; second-round multiplex PCR followed. One entry per CDR3 protein results from TCRdb running MiXCR on the multiplex PCR reads. The sample lists about 230,000 distinct CDR3 sequences, roughly 50% occurring once. General observations from the study: The model flagged ophthalmopathy progression at 65% to 71% sensitivity and less than 75% specificity.

Pregnant or lactating patients and those with other autoimmune diseases or uncontrolled infections were excluded. Thyroid ultrasound, orbital computed tomography, TRAb, serum thyroxine and clinical symptoms formed the basis of diagnosis. Sequencing was carried out using peripheral blood. This sequence originates from an adult man with Graves' ophthalmopathy.

The CDR3 sequence is CASSLIRGTNTGELFF. CDR3 sequence (DNA): TGTGCCAGCAGCTTAATTCGCGGGACGAACACCGGGGAGCTGTTTTTT. The chain carries TRBV7-3 and TRBJ2-2, with D possibly TRBD2 on 6 matching bases. CDR1 SGHTA and CDR2 FQGTGA come from the germline V gene. CDR3 length: 16 amino acids. Trimming pared 1 base from V and 0 bases from J, leaving 9 bases between.